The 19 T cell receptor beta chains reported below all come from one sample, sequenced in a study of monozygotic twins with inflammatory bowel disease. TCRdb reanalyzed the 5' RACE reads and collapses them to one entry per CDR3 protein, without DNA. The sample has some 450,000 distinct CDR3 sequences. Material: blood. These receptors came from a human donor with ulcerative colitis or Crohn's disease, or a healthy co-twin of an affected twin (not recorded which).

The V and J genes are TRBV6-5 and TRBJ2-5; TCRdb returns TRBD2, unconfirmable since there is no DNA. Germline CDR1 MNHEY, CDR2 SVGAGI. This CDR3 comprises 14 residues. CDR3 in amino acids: CASSSPLAGGTQYF.

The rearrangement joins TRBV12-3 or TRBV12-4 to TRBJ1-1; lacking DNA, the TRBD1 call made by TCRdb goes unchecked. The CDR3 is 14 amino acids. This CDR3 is CASSWDIGQTEAFF.

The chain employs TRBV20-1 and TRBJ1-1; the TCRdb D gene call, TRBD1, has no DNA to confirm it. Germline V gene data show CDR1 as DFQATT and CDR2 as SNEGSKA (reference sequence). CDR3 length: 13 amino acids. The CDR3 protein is CSAPGRANTEAFF.

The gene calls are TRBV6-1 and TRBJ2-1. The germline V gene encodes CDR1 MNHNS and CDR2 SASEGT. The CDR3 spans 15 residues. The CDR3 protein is CASSGAGNTYNEQFF.

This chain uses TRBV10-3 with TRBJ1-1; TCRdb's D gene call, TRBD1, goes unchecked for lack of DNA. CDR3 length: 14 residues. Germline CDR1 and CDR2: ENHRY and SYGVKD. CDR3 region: CAISEGQGNTEAFF.

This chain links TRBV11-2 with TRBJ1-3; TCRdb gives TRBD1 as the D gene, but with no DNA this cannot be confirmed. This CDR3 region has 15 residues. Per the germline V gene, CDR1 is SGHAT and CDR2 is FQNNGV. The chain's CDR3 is CASSLDPALGNTIYF.

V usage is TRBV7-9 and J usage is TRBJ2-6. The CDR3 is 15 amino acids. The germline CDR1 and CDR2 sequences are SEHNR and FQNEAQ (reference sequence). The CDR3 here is CASSPYLSGANVLTF.

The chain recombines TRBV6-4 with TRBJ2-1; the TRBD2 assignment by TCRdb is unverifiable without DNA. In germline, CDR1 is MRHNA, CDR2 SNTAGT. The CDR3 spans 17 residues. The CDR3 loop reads CASGPSGLAGEENEQFF.

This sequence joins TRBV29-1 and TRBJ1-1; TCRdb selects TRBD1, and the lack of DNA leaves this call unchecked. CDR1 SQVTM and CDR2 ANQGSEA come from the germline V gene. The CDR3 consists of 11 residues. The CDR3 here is CSSRTTAEAFF. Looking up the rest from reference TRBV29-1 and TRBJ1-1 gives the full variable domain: SAVISQKPSRDICQRGTSLTIQCQVDSQVTMMFWYRQQPGQSLTLIATANQGSEATYESGFVIDKFPISRPNLTFSTLTVSNMSPEDSSIYLCSSRTTAEAFFGQGTRLTVV.

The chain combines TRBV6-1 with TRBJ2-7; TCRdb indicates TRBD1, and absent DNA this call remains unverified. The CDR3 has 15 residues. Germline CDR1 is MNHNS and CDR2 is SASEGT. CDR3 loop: CASGRPGQGAVEQYF.

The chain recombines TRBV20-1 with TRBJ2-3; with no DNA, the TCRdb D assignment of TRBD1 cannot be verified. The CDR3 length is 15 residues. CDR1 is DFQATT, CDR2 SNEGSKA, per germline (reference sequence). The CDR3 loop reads CSARVYQGGTDTQYF.

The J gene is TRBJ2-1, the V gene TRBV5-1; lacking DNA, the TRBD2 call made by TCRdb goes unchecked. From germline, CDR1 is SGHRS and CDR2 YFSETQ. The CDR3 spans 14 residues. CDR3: CASSLGGSGASQFF.

The chain's CDR3 is CASSLAFGTSGVVRSTDTQYF. The J gene is TRBJ2-3, the V gene TRBV5-1; TCRdb gives TRBD2 as the D gene, but with no DNA this cannot be confirmed. CDR3 length equals 21 residues. Germline V gene lookup returns CDR1 SGHRS and CDR2 YFSETQ.

The CDR3 protein is CASRRNVGGPYNEQFF. The J gene is TRBJ2-1, the V gene TRBV5-1; the D call of TRBD1 rests on TCRdb alone, since no DNA is present to check it. This CDR3 contains 16 residues. Germline CDR1 SGHRS, CDR2 YFSETQ.

The CDR3 sequence is CASSLTRTSGGFPSTDTQYF. This chain uses TRBV27 with TRBJ2-3; TCRdb picks TRBD2, but there is no DNA to check that call. Germline CDR1 and CDR2: MNHEY and SMNVEV (reference sequence). The CDR3 length is 20 residues.

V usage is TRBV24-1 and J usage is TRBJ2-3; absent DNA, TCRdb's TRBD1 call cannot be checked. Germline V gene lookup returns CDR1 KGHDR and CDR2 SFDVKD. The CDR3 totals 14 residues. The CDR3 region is CATSDPGVTDTQYF.

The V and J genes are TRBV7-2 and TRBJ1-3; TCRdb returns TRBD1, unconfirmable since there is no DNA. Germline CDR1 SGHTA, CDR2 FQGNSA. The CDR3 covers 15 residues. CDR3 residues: CASSAGQGAGNTIYF.

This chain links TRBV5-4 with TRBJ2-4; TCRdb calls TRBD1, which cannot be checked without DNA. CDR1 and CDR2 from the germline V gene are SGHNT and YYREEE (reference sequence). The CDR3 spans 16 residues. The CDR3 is CASSLVGPIAKNIQYF.

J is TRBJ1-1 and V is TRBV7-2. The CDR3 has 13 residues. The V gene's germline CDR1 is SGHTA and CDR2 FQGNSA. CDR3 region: CASSLGESTEAFF.